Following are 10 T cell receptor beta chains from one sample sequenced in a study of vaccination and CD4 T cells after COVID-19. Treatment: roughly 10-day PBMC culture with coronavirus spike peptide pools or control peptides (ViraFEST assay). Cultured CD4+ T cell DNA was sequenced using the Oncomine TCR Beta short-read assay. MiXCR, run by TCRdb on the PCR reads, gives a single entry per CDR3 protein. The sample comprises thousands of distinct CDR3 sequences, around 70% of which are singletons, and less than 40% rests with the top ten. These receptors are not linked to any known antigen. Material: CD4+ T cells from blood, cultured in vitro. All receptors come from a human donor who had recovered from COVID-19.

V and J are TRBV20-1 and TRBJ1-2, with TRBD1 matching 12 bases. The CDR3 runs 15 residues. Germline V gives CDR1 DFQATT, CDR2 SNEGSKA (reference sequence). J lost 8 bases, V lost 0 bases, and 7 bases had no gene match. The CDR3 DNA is TGCAGTGCTAGAGATGGGGGACAGGGGGCAGTAGGCTACACCTTC. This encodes CSARDGGQGAVGYTF.

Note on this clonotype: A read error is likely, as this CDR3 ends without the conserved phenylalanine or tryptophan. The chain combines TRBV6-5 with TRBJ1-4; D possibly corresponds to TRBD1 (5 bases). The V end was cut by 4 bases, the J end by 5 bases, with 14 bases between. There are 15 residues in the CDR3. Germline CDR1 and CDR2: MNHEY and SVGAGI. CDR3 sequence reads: CASSFTRASNEKLFL. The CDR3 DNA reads TGTGCCAGCAGTTTCACCAGGGCCAGCAATGAAAAACTGTTTCTT.

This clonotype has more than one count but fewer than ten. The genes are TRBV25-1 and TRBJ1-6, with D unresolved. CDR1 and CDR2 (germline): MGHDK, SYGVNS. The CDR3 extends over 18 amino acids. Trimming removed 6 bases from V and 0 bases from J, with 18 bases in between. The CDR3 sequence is CASSERGSPSSYNSPLHF. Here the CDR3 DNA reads TGTGCCAGCAGCGAACGAGGGTCTCCCAGCTCCTATAATTCACCCCTCCACTTT.

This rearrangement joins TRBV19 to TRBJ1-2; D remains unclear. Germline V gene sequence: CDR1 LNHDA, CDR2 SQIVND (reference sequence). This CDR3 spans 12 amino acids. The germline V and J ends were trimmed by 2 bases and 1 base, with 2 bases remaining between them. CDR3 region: CASSINNYGYTF. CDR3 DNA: TGTGCCAGTAGTATAAATAACTATGGCTACACCTTC.

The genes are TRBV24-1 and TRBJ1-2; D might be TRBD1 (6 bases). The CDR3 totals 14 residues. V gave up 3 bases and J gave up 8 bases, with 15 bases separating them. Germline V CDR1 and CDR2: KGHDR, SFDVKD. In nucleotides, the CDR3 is TGTGCCACCAGTGATACCACAGGGAGGAAGGGCTACACCTTC. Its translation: CATSDTTGRKGYTF.

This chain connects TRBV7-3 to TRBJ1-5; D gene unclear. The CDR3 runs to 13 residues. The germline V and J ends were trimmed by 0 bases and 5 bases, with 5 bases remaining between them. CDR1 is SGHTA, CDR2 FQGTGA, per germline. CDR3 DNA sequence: TGTGCCAGCAGCTTAACTGTGGATCAGCCCCAGCATTTT. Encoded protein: CASSLTVDQPQHF.

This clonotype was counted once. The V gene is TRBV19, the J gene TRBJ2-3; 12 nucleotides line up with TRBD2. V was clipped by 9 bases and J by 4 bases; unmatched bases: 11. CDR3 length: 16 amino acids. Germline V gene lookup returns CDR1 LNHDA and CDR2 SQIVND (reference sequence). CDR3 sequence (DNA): TGTGCCAGCTCCGGACTAGCGGGGTTTGGTCCAGATACGCAGTATTTT. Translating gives CASSGLAGFGPDTQYF.

As DNA, the CDR3 is TGTGCCAGCAGTTACAGGGACAGTTTGTTGGGGACCCAGTACTTC. It yields the protein CASSYRDSLLGTQYF. V is TRBV6-5 and J is TRBJ2-5; 7 bases map to TRBD1. CDR1 and CDR2 (germline): MNHEY, SVGAGI. The CDR3 length is 15 residues. V gave up 2 bases and J gave up 7 bases; unmatched junction bases: 10.

The CDR3 coding sequence is TGTGCCAGCAGTTTAGACGGCACAGATACGCAGTATTTT. This gives the protein CASSLDGTDTQYF. The rearrangement links TRBV28 to TRBJ2-3, with D hard to call. Trimming pared 2 bases from V and 1 base from J, leaving 4 bases between. Germline V gene sequence: CDR1 MDHEN, CDR2 SYDVKM. This CDR3 has 13 amino acids.

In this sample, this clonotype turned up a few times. CDR3 region: CASSRGQGKGTEAFF. The CDR3 bases are TGTGCCAGCAGCAGAGGACAGGGGAAGGGGACTGAAGCTTTCTTT. The genes are TRBV7-2 and TRBJ1-1; 9 nucleotides align to TRBD1. Germline CDR1 SGHTA, CDR2 FQGNSA. Germline trimming cut 5 bases from V and 5 bases from J; bases unmatched to any gene: 9. The CDR3 extends over 15 amino acids.